Included here is one T cell receptor (beta chain) sequence, with context. The antigen remains undetermined. This sample was included in a study of identical twins. Per the germline V gene, CDR1 is LGHNA and CDR2 is YNFKEQ. The CDR3 is made up of 14 amino acids. Trimming removed 1 base from V and 6 bases from J, with 13 bases in between. Template switching (which added a universal primer site) was used, and cDNA carried unique molecular identifiers. TCRdb reprocessed the 5' RACE reads via MiXCR and lists one record per CDR3 protein. The sample lists 420,000 or so distinct CDR3 sequences, around 18% occurring once. Overall study findings and caveats: The study found weaker excess twin sharing in beta out-of-frame sequences.

The receptor was derived from a man aged 50 to 60 in good health. The sample consisted of naive T cells sorted from blood. This chain links TRBV4-2 with TRBJ2-7; D may be TRBD2 (5 bases). As DNA, the CDR3 is TGTGCCAGCAGCCAAGCAGAGGGCGCGGGCGAGCAGTACTTC. It yields the protein CASSQAEGAGEQYF.